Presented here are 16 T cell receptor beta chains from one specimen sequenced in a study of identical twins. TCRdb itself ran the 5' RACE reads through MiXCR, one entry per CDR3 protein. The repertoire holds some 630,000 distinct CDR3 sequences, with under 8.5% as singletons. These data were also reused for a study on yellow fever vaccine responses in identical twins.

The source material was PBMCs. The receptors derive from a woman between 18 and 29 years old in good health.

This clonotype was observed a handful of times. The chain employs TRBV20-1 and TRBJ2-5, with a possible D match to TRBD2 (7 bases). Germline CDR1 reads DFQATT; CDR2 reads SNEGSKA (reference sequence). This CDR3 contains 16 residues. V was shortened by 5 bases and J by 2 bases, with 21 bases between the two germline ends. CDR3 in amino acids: CSAPPPTGRGQETQYF. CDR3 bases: TGCAGTGCTCCACCCCCTACAGGGAGGGGGCAAGAGACCCAGTACTTC.

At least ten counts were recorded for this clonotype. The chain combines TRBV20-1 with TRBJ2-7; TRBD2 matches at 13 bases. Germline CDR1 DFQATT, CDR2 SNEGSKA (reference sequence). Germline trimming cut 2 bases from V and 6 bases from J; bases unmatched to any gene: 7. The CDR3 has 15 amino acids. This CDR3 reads CSARPPGLAGPEQYF. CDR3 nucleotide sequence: TGCAGTGCTAGACCCCCGGGACTAGCGGGGCCCGAGCAGTACTTC.

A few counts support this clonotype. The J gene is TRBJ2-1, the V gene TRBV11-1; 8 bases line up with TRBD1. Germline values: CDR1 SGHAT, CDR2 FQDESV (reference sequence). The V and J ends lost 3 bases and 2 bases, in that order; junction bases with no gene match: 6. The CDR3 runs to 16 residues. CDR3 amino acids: CASSFVRTGTYNEQFF. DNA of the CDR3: TGTGCCAGCAGCTTTGTTAGGACAGGGACCTACAATGAGCAGTTCTTC.

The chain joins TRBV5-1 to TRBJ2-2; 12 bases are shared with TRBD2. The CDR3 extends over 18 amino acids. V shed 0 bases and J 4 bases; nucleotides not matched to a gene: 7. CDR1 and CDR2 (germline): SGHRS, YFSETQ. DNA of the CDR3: TGCGCCAGCAGCTTGGGACTAGCGGGGGCCTTTGGCACCGGGGAGCTGTTTTTT. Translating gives CASSLGLAGAFGTGELFF.

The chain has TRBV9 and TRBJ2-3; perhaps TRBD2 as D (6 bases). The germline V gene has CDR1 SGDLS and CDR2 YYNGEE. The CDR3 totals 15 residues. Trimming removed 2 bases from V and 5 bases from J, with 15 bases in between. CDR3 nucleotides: TGTGCCAGCAGCGTTTCCGGGACTCTCGGAGATACGCAGTATTTT. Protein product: CASSVSGTLGDTQYF.

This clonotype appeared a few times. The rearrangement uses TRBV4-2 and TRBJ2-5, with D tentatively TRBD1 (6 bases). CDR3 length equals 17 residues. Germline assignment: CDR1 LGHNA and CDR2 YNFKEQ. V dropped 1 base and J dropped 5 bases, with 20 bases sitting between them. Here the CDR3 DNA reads TGTGCCAGCAGCCAAGCCCCAGGGGAACGGGGAAAGGAGACCCAGTACTTC. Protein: CASSQAPGERGKETQYF.

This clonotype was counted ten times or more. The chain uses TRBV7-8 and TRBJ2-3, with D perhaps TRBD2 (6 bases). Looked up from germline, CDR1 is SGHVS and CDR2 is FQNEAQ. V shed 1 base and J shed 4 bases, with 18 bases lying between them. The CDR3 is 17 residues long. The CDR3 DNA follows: TGTGCCAGCAGCTTAGGACTAGTTGGGGGTAGTGCAGATACGCAGTATTTT. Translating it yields CASSLGLVGGSADTQYF.

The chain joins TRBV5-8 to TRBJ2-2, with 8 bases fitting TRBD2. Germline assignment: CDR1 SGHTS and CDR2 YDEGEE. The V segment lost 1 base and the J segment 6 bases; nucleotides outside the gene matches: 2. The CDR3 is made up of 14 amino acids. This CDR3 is CASSLFGRAGELFF. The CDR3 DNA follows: TGTGCCAGCAGCTTGTTCGGGAGGGCCGGGGAGCTGTTTTTT.

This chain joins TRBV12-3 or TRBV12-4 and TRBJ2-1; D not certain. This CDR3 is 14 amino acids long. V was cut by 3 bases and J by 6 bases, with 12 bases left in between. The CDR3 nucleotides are TGTGCCAGCAGTTTTCGTGAGAACCCCAATGAGCAGTTCTTC. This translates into CASSFRENPNEQFF.

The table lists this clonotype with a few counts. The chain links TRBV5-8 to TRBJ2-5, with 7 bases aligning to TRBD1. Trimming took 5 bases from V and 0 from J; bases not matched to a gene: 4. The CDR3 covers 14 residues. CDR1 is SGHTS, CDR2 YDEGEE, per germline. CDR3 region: CASSRGQYQETQYF. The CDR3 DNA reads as TGTGCCAGCAGTCGGGGACAGTACCAAGAGACCCAGTACTTC.

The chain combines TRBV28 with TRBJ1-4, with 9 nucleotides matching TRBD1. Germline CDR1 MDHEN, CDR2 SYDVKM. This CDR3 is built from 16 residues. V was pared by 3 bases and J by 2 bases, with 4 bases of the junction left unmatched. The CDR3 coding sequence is TGTGCCAGCAGTTTTGGGGACAGGGATACTAATGAAAAACTGTTTTTT. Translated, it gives CASSFGDRDTNEKLFF.

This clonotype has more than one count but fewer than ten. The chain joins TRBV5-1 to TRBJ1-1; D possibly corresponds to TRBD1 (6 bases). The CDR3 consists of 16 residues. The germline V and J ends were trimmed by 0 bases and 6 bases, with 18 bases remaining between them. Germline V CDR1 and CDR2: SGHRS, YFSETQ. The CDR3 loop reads CASSLAGSGGKAEAFF. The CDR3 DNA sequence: TGCGCCAGCAGCTTGGCCGGTTCGGGGGGCAAGGCTGAAGCTTTCTTT.

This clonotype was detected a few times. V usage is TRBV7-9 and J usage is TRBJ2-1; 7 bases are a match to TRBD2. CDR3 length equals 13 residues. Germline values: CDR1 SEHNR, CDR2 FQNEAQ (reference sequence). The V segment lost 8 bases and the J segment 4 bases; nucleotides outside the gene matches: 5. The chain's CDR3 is CASLGGGYNEQFF. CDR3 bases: TGTGCCAGCCTGGGCGGGGGATACAATGAGCAGTTCTTC. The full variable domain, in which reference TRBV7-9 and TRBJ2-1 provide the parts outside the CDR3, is DTGVSQNPRHKITKRGQNVTFRCDPISEHNRLYWYRQTLGQGPEFLTYFQNEAQLEKSRLLSDRFSAERPKGSFSTLEIQRTEQGDSAMYLCASLGGGYNEQFFGPGTRLTVL.

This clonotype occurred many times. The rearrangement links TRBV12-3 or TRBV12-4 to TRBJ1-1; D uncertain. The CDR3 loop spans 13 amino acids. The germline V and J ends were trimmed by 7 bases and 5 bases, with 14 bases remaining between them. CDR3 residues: CASIPSVGTEAFF. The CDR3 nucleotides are TGTGCCAGCATCCCCTCCGTCGGGACTGAAGCTTTCTTT.

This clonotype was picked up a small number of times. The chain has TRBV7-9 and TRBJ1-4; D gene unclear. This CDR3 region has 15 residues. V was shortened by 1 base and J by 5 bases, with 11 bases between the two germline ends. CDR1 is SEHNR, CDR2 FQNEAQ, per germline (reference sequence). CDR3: CASSLGEAGNEKLFF. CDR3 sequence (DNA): TGTGCCAGCAGCTTAGGGGAGGCGGGGAATGAAAAACTGTTTTTT.

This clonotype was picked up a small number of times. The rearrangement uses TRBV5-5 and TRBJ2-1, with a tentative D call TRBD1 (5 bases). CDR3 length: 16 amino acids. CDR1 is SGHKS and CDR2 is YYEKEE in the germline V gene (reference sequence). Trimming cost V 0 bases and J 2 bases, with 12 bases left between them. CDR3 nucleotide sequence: TGTGCCAGCAGCTTGGCCTCAGACAGACCCTACAATGAGCAGTTCTTC. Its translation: CASSLASDRPYNEQFF.